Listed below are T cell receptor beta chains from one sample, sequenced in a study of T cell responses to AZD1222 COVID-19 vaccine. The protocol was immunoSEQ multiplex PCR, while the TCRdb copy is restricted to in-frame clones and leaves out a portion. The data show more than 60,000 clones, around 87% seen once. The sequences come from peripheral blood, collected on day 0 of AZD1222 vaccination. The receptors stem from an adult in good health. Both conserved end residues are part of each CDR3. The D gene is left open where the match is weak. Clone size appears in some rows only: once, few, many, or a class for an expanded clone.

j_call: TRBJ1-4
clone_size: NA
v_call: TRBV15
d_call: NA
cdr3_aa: CATSRAKGQTNEKLFF
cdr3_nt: TGTGCCACCAGCAGAGCGAAGGGGCAAACTAATGAAAAACTGTTTTTT

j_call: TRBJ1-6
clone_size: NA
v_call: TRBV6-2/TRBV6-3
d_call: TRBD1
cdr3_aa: CASSYSLQQGNNSPLHF
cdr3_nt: TGTGCCAGCAGTTACTCTTTACAACAGGGGAACAATTCACCCCTCCACTTT

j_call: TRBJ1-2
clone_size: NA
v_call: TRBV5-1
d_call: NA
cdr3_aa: CASSSEGDYGYTF
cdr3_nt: TGCGCCAGCTCCTCCGAGGGGGACTATGGCTACACCTTC

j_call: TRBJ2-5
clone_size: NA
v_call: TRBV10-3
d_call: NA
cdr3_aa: CAISESEVRETQYF
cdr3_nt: TGTGCCATCAGTGAGTCTGAGGTTCGGGAGACCCAGTACTTC

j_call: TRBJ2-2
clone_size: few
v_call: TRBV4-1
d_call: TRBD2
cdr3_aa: CASSQGTSGRGTGELFF
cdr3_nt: TGCGCCAGCAGCCAAGGGACTAGCGGGAGGGGCACCGGGGAGCTGTTTTTT

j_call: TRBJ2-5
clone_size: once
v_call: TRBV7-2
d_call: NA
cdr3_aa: CASSLGQGQETQYF
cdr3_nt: TGTGCCAGCAGCTTAGGCCAGGGCCAAGAGACCCAGTACTTC

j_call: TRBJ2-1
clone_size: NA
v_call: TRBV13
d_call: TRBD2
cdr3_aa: CASSSRLAGINEQFF
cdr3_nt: TGTGCCAGCAGCTCGCGACTAGCGGGAATTAATGAGCAGTTCTTC

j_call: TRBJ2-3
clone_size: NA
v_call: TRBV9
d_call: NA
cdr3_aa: CASSVGPDTNTDTQYF
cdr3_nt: TGTGCCAGCAGCGTAGGCCCCGACACAAACACAGATACGCAGTATTTT

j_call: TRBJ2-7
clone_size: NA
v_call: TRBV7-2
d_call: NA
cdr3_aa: CASSFPQSYEQYF
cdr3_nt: TGTGCCAGCAGCTTTCCCCAGAGCTACGAGCAGTACTTC

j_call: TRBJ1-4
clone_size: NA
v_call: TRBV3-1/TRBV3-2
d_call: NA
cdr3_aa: CASSRDTGAEKLFF
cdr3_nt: TGTGCCAGCAGTCGGGACACCGGTGCTGAAAAACTGTTTTTT

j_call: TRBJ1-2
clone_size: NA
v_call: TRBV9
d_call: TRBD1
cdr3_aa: CASSNRQGSGGYTF
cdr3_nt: TGTGCCAGCAGCAACAGACAGGGATCGGGCGGCTACACCTTC

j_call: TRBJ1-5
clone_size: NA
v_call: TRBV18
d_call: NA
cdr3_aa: CASSKTIDKPNQPQHF
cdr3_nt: TGTGCCAGCTCAAAGACCATCGACAAGCCCAATCAGCCCCAGCATTTT

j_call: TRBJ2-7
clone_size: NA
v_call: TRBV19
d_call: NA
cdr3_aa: CASSMTESYEQYF
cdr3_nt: TGTGCCAGTAGTATGACAGAGTCCTACGAGCAGTACTTC

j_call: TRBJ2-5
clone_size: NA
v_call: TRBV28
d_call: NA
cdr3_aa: CATTVGGSGETQYF
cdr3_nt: TGTGCCACCACTGTTGGGGGGAGTGGGGAGACCCAGTACTTC

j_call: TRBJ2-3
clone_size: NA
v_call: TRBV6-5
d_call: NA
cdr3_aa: CASSYLGTDTQYF
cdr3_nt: TGTGCCAGCAGTTACCTTGGCACAGATACGCAGTATTTT

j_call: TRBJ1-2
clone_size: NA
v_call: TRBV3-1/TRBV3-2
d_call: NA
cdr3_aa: CASSQDIGYGYTF
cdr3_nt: TGTGCCAGCAGCCAAGATATCGGGTATGGCTACACCTTC

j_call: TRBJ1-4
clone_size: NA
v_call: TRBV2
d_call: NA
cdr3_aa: CASSPTASNEKLFF
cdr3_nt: TGTGCCAGCAGCCCGACAGCAAGCAATGAAAAACTGTTTTTT

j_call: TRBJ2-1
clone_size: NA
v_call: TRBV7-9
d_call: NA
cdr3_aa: CASPKVGSYNEQFF
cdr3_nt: TGTGCCAGCCCTAAGGTAGGGTCGTACAATGAGCAGTTCTTC

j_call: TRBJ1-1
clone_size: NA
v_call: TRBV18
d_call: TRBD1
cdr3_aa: CASSPPRDRGTEAFF
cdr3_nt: TGTGCCAGCTCACCACCTAGGGACAGGGGAACTGAAGCTTTCTTT

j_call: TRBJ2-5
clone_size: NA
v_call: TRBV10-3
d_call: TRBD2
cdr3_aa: CATRLAGGETQYF
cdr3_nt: TGTGCCACCAGACTAGCGGGGGGGGAGACCCAGTACTTC

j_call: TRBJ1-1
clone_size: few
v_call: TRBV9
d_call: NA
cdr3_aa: CASSVEGRGATEAFF
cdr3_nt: TGTGCCAGCAGCGTAGAGGGCAGGGGTGCCACTGAAGCTTTCTTT

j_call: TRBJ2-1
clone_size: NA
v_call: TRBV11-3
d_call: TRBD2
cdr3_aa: CASSLASGLYNEQFF
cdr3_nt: TGTGCCAGCAGCTTAGCTAGCGGGTTATACAATGAGCAGTTCTTC

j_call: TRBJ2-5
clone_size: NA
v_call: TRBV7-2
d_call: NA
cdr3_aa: CASSLGGKYQETQYF
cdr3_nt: TGTGCCAGCAGCTTAGGGGGCAAGTACCAAGAGACCCAGTACTTC

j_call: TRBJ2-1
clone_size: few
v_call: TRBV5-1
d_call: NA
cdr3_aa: CASSPTFGRLSSYNEQFF
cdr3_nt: TGCGCCAGCAGCCCGACGTTTGGTCGCCTTAGCTCCTACAATGAGCAGTTCTTC

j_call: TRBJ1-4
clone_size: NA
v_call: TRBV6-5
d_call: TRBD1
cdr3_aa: CASRSTGAANEKLFF
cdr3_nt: TGTGCCAGCAGGAGTACAGGGGCGGCTAATGAAAAACTGTTTTTT

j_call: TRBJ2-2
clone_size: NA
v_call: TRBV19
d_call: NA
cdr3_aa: CASINRAKKDTGELFF
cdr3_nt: TGTGCCAGTATTAACCGGGCCAAGAAGGACACCGGGGAGCTGTTTTTT

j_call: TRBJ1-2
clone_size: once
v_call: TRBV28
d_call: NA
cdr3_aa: CASSPRYGYTF
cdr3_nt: TGTGCCAGCAGCCCCCGCTATGGCTACACCTTC

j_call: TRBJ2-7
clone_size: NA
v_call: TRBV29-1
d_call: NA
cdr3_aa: CSVVVAQGSEQYF
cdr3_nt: TGCAGCGTTGTAGTAGCCCAGGGGAGCGAGCAGTACTTC

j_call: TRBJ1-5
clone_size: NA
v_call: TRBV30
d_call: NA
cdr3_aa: CAWSVGGNQPQHF
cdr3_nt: TGTGCCTGGAGTGTAGGGGGGAATCAGCCCCAGCATTTT

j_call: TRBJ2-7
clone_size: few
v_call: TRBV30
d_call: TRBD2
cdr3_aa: CAWSRGLAGEDEQYF
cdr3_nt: TGTGCCTGGAGTAGGGGACTAGCGGGAGAAGACGAGCAGTACTTC

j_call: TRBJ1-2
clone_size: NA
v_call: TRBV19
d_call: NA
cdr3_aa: CASSIVFRGVRHGPYGYTF
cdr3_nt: TGTGCCAGTAGTATAGTGTTTAGGGGGGTGAGACACGGCCCCTATGGCTACACCTTC

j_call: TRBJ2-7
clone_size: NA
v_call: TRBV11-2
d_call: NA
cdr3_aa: CASSFRTAIYEQYF
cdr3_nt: TGTGCCAGCAGCTTTCGGACAGCGATCTACGAGCAGTACTTC

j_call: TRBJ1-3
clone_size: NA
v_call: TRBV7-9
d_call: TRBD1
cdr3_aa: CASSGQGSGNTIYF
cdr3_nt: TGTGCCAGCAGCGGACAGGGGTCTGGAAACACCATATATTTT

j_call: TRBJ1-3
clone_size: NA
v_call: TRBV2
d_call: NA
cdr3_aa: CASSGQSSGNTIYF
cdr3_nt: TGTGCCAGCAGTGGACAGAGCTCTGGAAACACCATATATTTT

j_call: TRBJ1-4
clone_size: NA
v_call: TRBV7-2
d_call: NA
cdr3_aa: CASSLGGRTNEKLFF
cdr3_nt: TGTGCCAGCAGCTTAGGTGGGCGAACCAATGAAAAACTGTTTTTT